Presented here are 29 T cell receptor beta chains from one specimen sequenced in a study of T cell responses to AZD1222 COVID-19 vaccine. Assay: immunoSEQ multiplex PCR; the TCRdb copy retains only in-frame clones and omits some. The sample lists more than 95,000 clones; about 93% were seen once. Source: peripheral blood, taken on day 0 of AZD1222 vaccination. All receptors come from an adult in good health.

The chain carries TRBV6-2 or TRBV6-3 and TRBJ2-2; a weak D match, TRBD1 (6 bases). Trimming cost V 3 bases and J 5 bases, with 13 bases left between them. The CDR3 totals 15 residues. In germline, CDR1 is MNHEY, CDR2 SVGEGT. The CDR3 nucleotides are TGTGCCAGCAGTTATAGGGGGAAACGGACCGGGGAGCTGTTTTTT. It is translated as CASSYRGKRTGELFF.

The chain recombines TRBV28 with TRBJ1-1, with 7 bases that match TRBD1. V lost 6 bases and J lost 4; bases outside the gene matches: 17. From germline, CDR1 is MDHEN and CDR2 SYDVKM. The CDR3 covers 17 residues. CDR3 residues: CASSPIDGQVRGTEAFF. The CDR3 nucleotides are TGTGCCAGCAGCCCCATAGACGGACAGGTTCGGGGCACTGAAGCTTTCTTT. Looking up the rest from reference TRBV28 and TRBJ1-1 gives the full variable domain: DVKVTQSSRYLVKRTGEKVFLECVQDMDHENMFWYRQDPGLGLRLIYFSYDVKMKEKGDIPEGYSVSREKKERFSLILESASTNQTSMYLCASSPIDGQVRGTEAFFGQGTRLTVV.

The CDR3 nucleotides are TGCAGCGTTGCTCTACCCGCGAACACCGGGGAGCTGTTTTTT. This translates into CSVALPANTGELFF. The chain links TRBV29-1 to TRBJ2-2; no definite D call. The V gene's germline CDR1 is SQVTM and CDR2 ANQGSEA. The CDR3 contains 14 residues. V dropped 4 bases and J dropped 0 bases, with 9 bases sitting between them.

The V and J genes are TRBV25-1 and TRBJ1-6, with 9 bases that match TRBD1. CDR1 MGHDK and CDR2 SYGVNS come from the germline V gene. The J segment lost 0 bases and the V segment lost 6 bases, leaving 9 bases of the junction unmatched. This CDR3 is 18 amino acids long. In DNA, the CDR3 is TGTGCCAGCAGACCGGGACAGGGCATGAGCTCCTATAATTCACCCCTCCACTTT. Its translation: CASRPGQGMSSYNSPLHF.

The genes are TRBV13 and TRBJ1-1; D is unclear. The CDR3 extends over 11 amino acids. CDR1 and CDR2 (germline): PRHDT, FYEKMQ (reference sequence). V lost 9 bases, J lost 1 base, and 6 bases lay in between. CDR3 region: CASTKNTEAFF. The CDR3 coding sequence is TGTGCCAGTACGAAGAACACTGAAGCTTTCTTT.

The rearrangement joins TRBV28 to TRBJ1-2; the D is unclear. Trimming stripped 3 bases from V and 5 bases from J, with 13 bases between. The CDR3 is 14 amino acids. Germline V gene data show CDR1 as MDHEN and CDR2 as SYDVKM. The CDR3 loop is CASSLEGQEYGYTF. The CDR3 nucleotides are TGTGCCAGCAGTTTGGAGGGCCAGGAATATGGCTACACCTTC.

This clone has only one observation. The rearrangement uses TRBV25-1 and TRBJ2-3, with D perhaps given as TRBD1 or TRBD2 (5 bases each). This CDR3 is built from 13 residues. Germline V gives CDR1 MGHDK, CDR2 SYGVNS. Trimming removed 4 bases at V and 6 bases at J, with 11 bases between. The CDR3, as DNA: TGTGCCAGCAGTGTCGGGGCCAGCGATACGCAGTATTTT. Translation gives CASSVGASDTQYF.

This chain joins TRBV24-1 and TRBJ2-7; D tentatively fits TRBD1 or TRBD2 (5 bases each). The germline V and J ends were trimmed by 9 bases and 2 bases, with 16 bases remaining between them. CDR1 is KGHDR, CDR2 SFDVKD, per germline. The CDR3 length is 14 residues. The CDR3 DNA sequence: TGTGCCACCGCTCGGGACGCCTTCCCCTACGAGCAGTACTTC. Translating gives CATARDAFPYEQYF.

The V gene is TRBV18, the J gene TRBJ1-2; D gene unclear. V dropped 2 bases and J dropped 4 bases, with 8 bases sitting between them. The CDR3 loop spans 13 amino acids. Germline CDR1 and CDR2: KGHSH and LQKENI. The chain's CDR3 is CASSPGPSYGYTF. The DNA for the CDR3 is TGTGCCAGCTCACCAGGACCGTCCTATGGCTACACCTTC.

The J gene is TRBJ1-6, the V gene TRBV3-1 (or the pseudogene TRBV3-2); D not resolved. CDR1 LGHDT and CDR2 YNNKEL come from the germline V gene (reference sequence). The V gene lost 5 bases and the J gene lost 0 bases, with 11 bases spanning the gap. The CDR3 consists of 16 residues. The CDR3 sequence: CASSSTESSYNSPLHF. CDR3 DNA: TGTGCCAGCAGCTCCACGGAGAGCTCCTATAATTCACCCCTCCACTTT.

The chain joins TRBV9 to TRBJ2-7; D ambiguous. The CDR3 spans 15 residues. The V gene's germline CDR1 is SGDLS and CDR2 YYNGEE. The germline V and J ends were trimmed by 0 bases and 3 bases, with 13 bases remaining between them. The CDR3 is CASSVAVGNLYEQYF. The CDR3 coding sequence is TGTGCCAGCAGCGTAGCTGTAGGGAACCTCTACGAGCAGTACTTC.

The rearrangement uses TRBV4-2 and TRBJ1-1; D uncertain. This CDR3 contains 16 residues. The V end was cut by 4 bases, the J end by 5 bases, with 20 bases between. Germline assignment: CDR1 LGHNA and CDR2 YNFKEQ. This CDR3 is CASSPTGSVFYTEAFF. DNA for the CDR3: TGTGCCAGCAGCCCCACTGGCTCAGTTTTTTATACTGAAGCTTTCTTT.

The V call is TRBV6-5, the J call TRBJ2-5; no clear D gene. Looked up from germline, CDR1 is MNHEY and CDR2 is SVGAGI. The CDR3 loop spans 13 amino acids. Trimming cost V 6 bases and J 5 bases, with 13 bases left between them. The CDR3 loop is CASSPGIAETQYF. In nucleotides, the CDR3 is TGTGCCAGCAGCCCAGGTATAGCTGAGACCCAGTACTTC.

The genes are TRBV19 and TRBJ2-6; 7 nucleotides line up with TRBD1. Germline V CDR1 and CDR2: LNHDA, SQIVND (reference sequence). The junction had 11 bases not matched to a gene; V was cut back by 6 bases and J by 0 bases. The CDR3 covers 18 residues. The DNA for the CDR3 is TGTGCCAGTAGCCGGATAATGGGACAGTACTCTGGGGCCAACGTCCTGACTTTC. Residues: CASSRIMGQYSGANVLTF. The full variable domain, its missing parts supplied by reference TRBV19 and TRBJ2-6, is DGGITQSPKYLFRKEGQNVTLSCEQNLNHDAMYWYRQDPGQGLRLIYYSQIVNDFQKGDIAEGYSVSREKKESFPLTVTSAQKNPTAFYLCASSRIMGQYSGANVLTFGAGSRLTVL.

The V gene is TRBV11-2, the J gene TRBJ2-7, with 9 bases fitting TRBD1. After removal of 1 base from V and 6 bases from J, the junction contained 7 bases not matched to a gene. The CDR3 has 15 amino acids. From germline, CDR1 is SGHAT and CDR2 FQNNGV. The CDR3 here is CASSLGSGQGREQYF. In DNA, the CDR3 is TGTGCCAGCAGCTTAGGATCGGGACAGGGTCGCGAGCAGTACTTC. Full variable domain (remainder filled in from reference TRBV11-2 and TRBJ2-7): EAGVAQSPRYKIIEKRQSVAFWCNPISGHATLYWYQQILGQGPKLLIQFQNNGVVDDSQLPKDRFSAERLKGVDSTLKIQPAKLEDSAVYLCASSLGSGQGREQYFGPGTRLTVT.

The chain joins TRBV30 to TRBJ1-6; possibly TRBD1 for D (6 bases). This CDR3 has 13 amino acids. V shed 0 bases and J shed 7 bases, with 7 bases lying between them. The germline CDR1 and CDR2 sequences are GTSNPN and SVGIG (reference sequence). The CDR3: CAWSVQGNSPLHF. The CDR3 DNA reads TGTGCCTGGAGTGTACAGGGAAATTCACCCCTCCACTTT. The whole variable domain, remainder taken from reference TRBV30 and TRBJ1-6, is SQTIHQWPATLVQPVGSPLSLECTVEGTSNPNLYWYRQAAGRGLQLLFYSVGIGQISSEVPQNLSASRPQDRQFILSSKKLLLSDSGFYLCAWSVQGNSPLHFGNGTRLTVT.

This chain links TRBV6-6 with TRBJ2-7; either TRBD1 or TRBD2 may supply D (5 bases each). V was pared by 4 bases and J by 6 bases, with 16 bases between. CDR3 length: 14 amino acids. The germline V gene has CDR1 MNHNY and CDR2 SVGAGI (reference sequence). DNA of the CDR3: TGTGCCAGCAGTTCTGGGACGGGGCCCTCCGAGCAGTACTTC. The encoded protein is CASSSGTGPSEQYF.

V and J are TRBV10-1 and TRBJ2-3; 10 bases map to TRBD2. V dropped 0 bases and J dropped 5; count of bases not matched to a gene: 5. This CDR3 is 16 amino acids long. CDR1 and CDR2 (germline): WNHNN, SYGVQD (reference sequence). The CDR3 is CASSESSSGSIDTQYF. The CDR3 DNA sequence: TGCGCCAGCAGTGAGTCGTCTAGCGGGAGTATAGATACGCAGTATTTT.

This chain connects TRBV12-3 or TRBV12-4 to TRBJ2-2, with D maybe TRBD2 (5 bases). CDR3 length: 13 residues. Trimming took 5 bases from V and 5 from J, leaving 9 bases between them. The CDR3 reads CASSPQRTGELFF. The DNA for the CDR3 is TGTGCCAGCAGTCCTCAGCGGACCGGGGAGCTGTTTTTT.

The chain is built from TRBV5-4 and TRBJ1-1; the D gene is possibly TRBD1 (6 bases). CDR1 is SGHNT and CDR2 is YYREEE in the germline V gene (reference sequence). This CDR3 region has 17 residues. V was cut by 1 base and J by 1 base, with 17 bases left in between. The CDR3 loop is CASSLYPRGKGNTEAFF. The CDR3 DNA reads TGTGCCAGCAGCTTGTACCCCAGGGGAAAGGGGAACACTGAAGCTTTCTTT.

The chain is built from TRBV3-1 (or the pseudogene TRBV3-2) and TRBJ2-6; D gene uncertain. Trimming took 1 base from V and 2 from J, leaving 3 bases between them. Germline lookup yields CDR1 LGHDT and CDR2 YNNKEL (reference sequence). This CDR3 has 14 residues. The CDR3 reads CASSQGPGANVLTF. CDR3 in DNA: TGTGCCAGCAGCCAAGGACCTGGGGCCAACGTCCTGACTTTC.

This chain connects TRBV5-3 to TRBJ2-3, with 8 bases fitting TRBD2. TRBV5-3 is an open reading frame, and its role is uncertain. V trimming: 1 base; J trimming: 1 base; junction bases outside the gene matches: 17. The CDR3 runs to 20 residues. The CDR3 DNA reads TGTGCCAGAAGCTTGCCCAGCGGGAGATGTTGGCCTCTCGGCACAGATACGCAGTATTTT. Its protein is CARSLPSGRCWPLGTDTQYF.

The V call is TRBV19, the J call TRBJ2-3; no firm D call. CDR3 size: 14 residues. V lost 1 base to trimming and J lost 5 bases, with 10 bases between them. Per germline, CDR1 LNHDA and CDR2 SQIVND (reference sequence). CDR3 protein: CASSIATSLDTQYF. The CDR3 DNA reads TGTGCCAGTAGTATAGCCACCTCTCTAGATACGCAGTATTTT.

The J gene is TRBJ2-7, the V gene TRBV10-3; D call uncertain. From germline, CDR1 is ENHRY and CDR2 SYGVKD. The CDR3 spans 11 residues. V lost 2 bases to trimming and J lost 5 bases, with 4 bases between them. The DNA of the CDR3 is TGTGCCATCAGTGAGCGGGACGAGCAGTACTTC. Translated: CAISERDEQYF.

This chain uses TRBV27 with TRBJ2-7; possible D gene TRBD2, 6 bases. V was pared by 5 bases and J by 7 bases, with 12 bases between. This CDR3 has 12 amino acids. Germline V gene lookup returns CDR1 MNHEY and CDR2 SMNVEV (reference sequence). DNA for the CDR3: TGTGCCAGCAGTCCGGTAGGGAGGGAGCAGTACTTC. Translating it yields CASSPVGREQYF.

J is TRBJ2-1 and V is TRBV7-2, with 11 nucleotides matching TRBD1. The ends lost 5 bases at V and 5 bases at J; junction bases unmatched: 8. Germline V gene data show CDR1 as SGHTA and CDR2 as FQGNSA. This CDR3 has 16 residues. The CDR3 DNA sequence: TGTGCCAGCAGCCCCTATCGGACAGGGGGCAACAATGAGCAGTTCTTC. Translated, it gives CASSPYRTGGNNEQFF.

The gene calls are TRBV19 and TRBJ2-7; D is tentatively TRBD1 or TRBD2 (5 bases each). The CDR3 spans 15 residues. CDR1 is LNHDA, CDR2 SQIVND, per germline (reference sequence). With 1 base removed from V and 5 bases from J, the gap between germline ends came to 15 bases. The CDR3 DNA reads TGTGCCAGTAGTATAGTCCATGGGGGATCGGACGAGCAGTACTTC. The encoded protein is CASSIVHGGSDEQYF.

This sequence joins TRBV19 and TRBJ2-5; D is undetermined. The V end lost 5 bases, the J end lost 3 bases, and 10 bases lay between the germline ends. The CDR3 runs 13 residues. Germline V CDR1 and CDR2: LNHDA, SQIVND (reference sequence). The CDR3 coding sequence is TGTGCCAGTAGTGTACAACTTGAAGAGACCCAGTACTTC. Amino acid sequence: CASSVQLEETQYF.

The chain uses TRBV11-2 and TRBJ2-7; 7 bases match TRBD2. The germline CDR1 and CDR2 sequences are SGHAT and FQNNGV. This CDR3 contains 13 residues. Unmatched junction bases numbered 7, after V lost 6 bases and J lost 5 bases. The CDR3 bases are TGTGCCAGCAGGGGGGAGGGACTGCACGAGCAGTACTTC. This gives the protein CASRGEGLHEQYF.